This TCR beta chain was observed in a study of radiation and T cells in renal cell carcinoma. Time point meaning: blood 4 weeks post-SBRT, at nephrectomy. Regarding treatment: 15 Gy SBRT to primary tumor, nephrectomy 4 weeks later. Nephrectomy followed 15 Gy stereotactic body radiation by 4 weeks. Blood was sampled at baseline, 2 weeks and 4 weeks after SBRT. Clear cell pathology was present in this patient's renal cell carcinoma. Germline CDR1 LNHDA, CDR2 SQIVND (reference sequence). V was shortened by 2 bases and J by 8 bases, with 15 bases between the two germline ends. The length of the CDR3 is 14 residues. For this clone: Its antigen is not identified.

This table comes from immunoSEQ multiplex PCR, and its TCRdb copy is limited to in-frame clones, with some not included. The top ten clones hold roughly 30% of a sample with tens of thousands of clones, approximately 84% of them seen once. General observations from the study: In blood, top tumor clones expanded by 2 weeks, shrinking by 4.

The V call is TRBV19, the J call TRBJ1-2; weak D call: TRBD1 (6 bases). The sequence was obtained from a man in his sixties with renal cell carcinoma. Sequencing used blood, obtained from a patient whose treatment included radiotherapy and nephrectomy. This CDR3 reads CASSINLQGSGYTF. The CDR3 coding sequence is TGTGCCAGTAGTATAAACTTACAGGGATCCGGCTACACCTTC.